This T cell receptor (beta chain) came from a study of T cells in Graves' hyperthyroidism and ophthalmopathy. J was trimmed by 4 bases and V by 2 bases; bases with no gene match: 13. The CDR3 loop spans 18 amino acids. CDR1 MNHEY and CDR2 SMNVEV come from the germline V gene (reference sequence). RNA transcripts served as the template for amplifying TCR beta CDR3 regions. Using the HTBI primer set, a first-round RT-PCR was run on the TCR CDR3. TCRdb re-called the multiplex PCR reads with MiXCR, one entry per CDR3 protein. The sample records around 690,000 distinct CDR3 sequences, 20% being singletons. This clonotype was detected only once.

This TCR was sampled from a man aged 25 to 45 with Graves' ophthalmopathy. This chain joins TRBV27 and TRBJ2-2, with 7 bases fitting TRBD2. Sequencing used blood. CDR3 in amino acids: CASSLRVRGRAGTGELFF. The CDR3 region has the DNA TGTGCCAGCAGTTTAAGGGTTCGTGGGAGGGCCGGCACCGGGGAGCTGTTTTTT.